This TCR beta chain was recovered during a study of cytomegalovirus exposure and HLA in healthy donors. Study overall: Of roughly 360 genotyped donors, 80% to 85% grouped in the Caucasian-associated ancestry cluster. Whole-study results and caveats: A later look showed TCR association rates differing by HLA locus, highest for DRB1 and lowest for HLA-C.

Concerning this clone itself: What it binds is unknown.

The study ran its PCR with 60 Vbeta and 13 Jbeta primers. Here immunoSEQ multiplex PCR was the method, and the copy in TCRdb shows in-frame clones only, minus some. The sample totals 65,000 to 95,000 clones. Participants comprised healthy donors of bone marrow. Germline-derived CDR1 and CDR2 are SGDLS and YYNGEE. The CDR3 length is 14 residues. V was pared by 4 bases and J by 0 bases, with 2 bases of the junction left unmatched. The chain carries TRBV9 and TRBJ2-7; 9 bases fit TRBD1. The receptor comes from a young man in good health and CMV-seronegative. Sequenced input: PBMCs. This chain's CDR3 is CASSWDRDSYEQYF. CDR3 nucleotides: TGTGCCAGCAGCTGGGACAGGGACTCCTACGAGCAGTACTTC.